This TCR beta chain was retrieved from a study of blood T cell repertoires in COVID-19. Here immunoSEQ multiplex PCR was the method, and the copy in TCRdb shows in-frame clones only, minus some. The sample lists fewer than 250,000 clones; 82% were seen once. Germline CDR1 SGHDT, CDR2 YYEEEE. CDR3 length: 16 residues. The V end lost 1 base, the J end lost 3 bases, and 13 bases lay between the germline ends. The Seattle site enrolled patients during active infection and followed them longitudinally. This clonotype was sampled from an older woman with COVID-19, enrolled during active disease. Input material: peripheral blood. The V and J genes are TRBV5-6 and TRBJ2-2, with TRBD1 as a possible D gene (6 bases). CDR3: CASSLSQGIDTGELFF. The CDR3, as DNA: TGTGCCAGCAGCTTGAGCCAGGGGATTGACACCGGGGAGCTGTTTTTT. Looking up the rest from reference TRBV5-6 and TRBJ2-2 gives the full variable domain: DAGVTQSPTHLIKTRGQQVTLRCSPKSGHDTVSWYQQALGQGPQFIFQYYEEEERQRGNFPDRFSGHQFPNYSSELNVNALLLGDSALYLCASSLSQGIDTGELFFGEGSRLTVL.